This T cell receptor (beta chain) originates from a study of cytomegalovirus exposure and HLA in healthy donors. Study outcomes and limitations: The study flagged some 170 TCR beta chains as cytomegalovirus-associated. First-cohort TCR clusters tended to co-occur in the 95 to 150 validation repertoires, a later analysis found.

Profiled with immunoSEQ multiplex PCR; TCRdb holds only in-frame clones, not every one. The sample holds approximately 90,000 clones, approximately 96% seen once. The CDR3 runs to 15 residues. Trimming cost V 4 bases and J 3 bases; bases outside gene matches: 5. The germline V gene encodes CDR1 MDHEN and CDR2 SYDVKM. In the case of this clone: Its antigen is as yet unknown.

Separate from the approximately 600-subject first cohort was the approximately 130-subject validation cohort, to which the donors belonged. Specimen: PBMCs. The origin of this receptor is a man between 18 and 35 years old in good health and CMV-seronegative. This chain connects TRBV28 to TRBJ1-5, with TRBD1 matching 8 bases. The chain's CDR3 is CASSWDRLPNQPQHF. The CDR3 DNA follows: TGTGCCAGCAGTTGGGACAGGTTGCCCAATCAGCCCCAGCATTTT.